This passage covers 21 T cell receptor beta chains from one sample sequenced in a study of CD8 T cells in ankylosing spondylitis. Study results and caveats: Made up of roughly 8 highly homologous variants, a TCR beta motif appeared characteristic of ankylosing spondylitis blood.

TCRdb re-called the 5' RACE reads with MiXCR, one entry per CDR3 protein. The data hold hundreds of thousands of distinct CDR3 sequences, with approximately 26% observed a single time. What these receptors recognize is not known. Material: blood, either unsorted or a sorted T cell fraction (not recorded which). The receptors here all came from a male donor with ankylosing spondylitis.

The rearrangement links TRBV27 to TRBJ2-7; D gene unclear. The V gene lost 5 bases and the J gene lost 0 bases, with 5 bases spanning the gap. The CDR3 loop spans 12 amino acids. The germline V gene has CDR1 MNHEY and CDR2 SMNVEV (reference sequence). The CDR3 loop reads CASSRYSYEQYF. The CDR3 DNA reads TGTGCCAGCAGTCGGTACTCCTACGAGCAGTACTTC.

The chain couples TRBV20-1 to TRBJ2-2, with TRBD2 matching 14 bases. The ends lost 7 bases at V and 6 bases at J; junction bases unmatched: 1. CDR1 and CDR2 from the germline V gene are DFQATT and SNEGSKA (reference sequence). The CDR3 consists of 13 residues. CDR3 coding DNA: TGCAGTGGACTAGCGGGAGGGCCCGGGGAGCTGTTTTTT. The encoded protein is CSGLAGGPGELFF.

V usage is TRBV7-9 and J usage is TRBJ2-1, with a weak D call TRBD2 (5 bases). CDR3 length: 15 amino acids. In germline, CDR1 is SEHNR, CDR2 FQNEAQ (reference sequence). Trimming took 5 bases from V and 6 from J, leaving 17 bases between them. CDR3 protein: CASSPLSGSLNEQFF. The DNA of the CDR3 is TGTGCCAGCAGCCCCCTATCGGGAAGCCTCAATGAGCAGTTCTTC. The full variable domain, in which reference TRBV7-9 and TRBJ2-1 provide the parts outside the CDR3, is DTGVSQNPRHKITKRGQNVTFRCDPISEHNRLYWYRQTLGQGPEFLTYFQNEAQLEKSRLLSDRFSAERPKGSFSTLEIQRTEQGDSAMYLCASSPLSGSLNEQFFGPGTRLTVL.

This clonotype has a count of ten or more. V and J are TRBV5-1 and TRBJ2-1; no clear D. V lost 0 bases and J 3 bases, leaving 10 bases between the germline ends. The CDR3 is 15 residues long. Germline V gene data show CDR1 as SGHRS and CDR2 as YFSETQ. CDR3 sequence (DNA): TGCGCCAGCAGCTTGGCCGAGGACGGCTACAATGAGCAGTTCTTC. It translates to CASSLAEDGYNEQFF.

The sample holds many counts of this clonotype. The chain carries TRBV5-1 and TRBJ2-1; no firm D call. The CDR3 has 14 residues. Germline loops: CDR1 SGHRS, CDR2 YFSETQ. V was trimmed by 0 bases and J by 3 bases, leaving 7 bases between them. CDR3 DNA sequence: TGCGCCAGCAGCTTGGGACACGGCTACAATGAGCAGTTCTTC. This translates into CASSLGHGYNEQFF.

The chain combines TRBV12-3 or TRBV12-4 with TRBJ2-1, with D unclear. Trimming cost V 5 bases and J 9 bases, with 17 bases left between them. This CDR3 spans 14 amino acids. The CDR3 coding sequence is TGTGCCAGCAGTCGGACCTCGATCATCCGTGAGCAGTTCTTC. Translated: CASSRTSIIREQFF.

This clonotype was seen a few times. The chain links TRBV20-1 to TRBJ2-1; TRBD2 aligns across 9 bases. Germline CDR1 and CDR2: DFQATT and SNEGSKA (reference sequence). Unmatched junction bases numbered 5, after V lost 1 base and J lost 1 base. The CDR3 is 16 residues long. The CDR3: CSARGASGDSYNEQFF. The CDR3, as DNA: TGCAGTGCTAGAGGGGCTAGCGGGGATTCCTACAATGAGCAGTTCTTC.

V is TRBV14 and J is TRBJ2-5; 11 positions match TRBD2. After removal of 3 bases from V and 5 bases from J, the junction contained 8 bases not matched to a gene. The CDR3 runs 16 residues. Germline lookup yields CDR1 SGHDN and CDR2 FVKESK. The CDR3 bases are TGTGCCAGCAGCCACACTAGCGGGAGTCTGTTTGAGACCCAGTACTTC. Amino acids: CASSHTSGSLFETQYF.

This clonotype was observed a few times. The chain links TRBV20-1 to TRBJ1-6; tentatively, D is TRBD1 (5 bases). This CDR3 is built from 14 residues. Germline lookup yields CDR1 DFQATT and CDR2 SNEGSKA (reference sequence). Trimming pared 6 bases from V and 1 base from J, leaving 10 bases between. The CDR3 sequence: CSAQDGSYNSPLHF. The CDR3 region has the DNA TGCAGTGCACAGGACGGTTCCTATAATTCACCCCTCCACTTT.

The rearrangement links TRBV3-1 to TRBJ2-1; TRBD2 matches at 9 bases. Germline CDR1 reads LGHDT; CDR2 reads YNNKEL (reference sequence). This CDR3 is 15 amino acids long. The V and J ends lost 6 bases and 5 bases, in that order; junction bases with no gene match: 8. This CDR3 is CASRLLAGFDNEQFF. For the CDR3, the DNA is TGTGCCAGCAGGTTACTAGCGGGTTTCGACAATGAGCAGTTCTTC.

The chain carries TRBV5-1 and TRBJ1-3; TRBD1 might be the D (6 bases). CDR3 length equals 16 residues. The V end lost 0 bases, the J end lost 2 bases, and 12 bases lay between the germline ends. Germline lookup yields CDR1 SGHRS and CDR2 YFSETQ. CDR3 sequence: CASSLDPRTAGNTIYF. In nucleotides, the CDR3 is TGCGCCAGCAGCTTGGATCCCCGGACAGCTGGAAACACCATATATTTT.

This clonotype was found a few times. CDR3 sequence reads: CASSFTYEQYF. In nucleotides, the CDR3 is TGTGCCAGCAGTTTCACCTACGAGCAGTACTTC. The genes are TRBV12-3 or TRBV12-4 and TRBJ2-7; D not certain. The V and J ends lost 3 bases and 2 bases respectively, with 2 bases between them. The CDR3 is made up of 11 amino acids.

The sample holds a few counts of this clonotype. The chain couples TRBV15 to TRBJ2-7; no firm D call. Trimming took 1 base from V and 2 from J, leaving 6 bases between them. Germline V gives CDR1 LNHNV, CDR2 YYDKDF (reference sequence). The CDR3 consists of 13 residues. CDR3 sequence reads: CATSRGIAYEQYF. CDR3 bases: TGTGCCACCAGCAGAGGGATAGCCTACGAGCAGTACTTC.

This clonotype has just a few counts. The chain joins TRBV20-1 to TRBJ2-5; TRBD2 is a possible D gene (6 bases). CDR1 and CDR2 (germline): DFQATT, SNEGSKA (reference sequence). The ends were cut back, 5 bases at V and 5 bases at J, with 18 bases in the middle. There are 14 residues in the CDR3. The CDR3 coding sequence is TGCAGTGCTCCAAGGGACTCCAGACGCGAGACCCAGTACTTC. It translates to CSAPRDSRRETQYF.

This clonotype was counted between two and nine times. The V call is TRBV5-1, the J call TRBJ2-3; 10 nucleotides match TRBD2. CDR1 and CDR2 (germline): SGHRS, YFSETQ. With 0 bases clipped from V and 3 bases from J, the junction kept 4 bases outside the gene matches. The CDR3 totals 16 residues. CDR3 amino acids: CASSLVPAGGTDTQYF. CDR3 bases: TGCGCCAGCAGCTTGGTCCCAGCGGGAGGGACAGATACGCAGTATTTT. Drawing the rest from reference TRBV5-1 and TRBJ2-3, the complete variable domain is KAGVTQTPRYLIKTRGQQVTLSCSPISGHRSVSWYQQTPGQGLQFLFEYFSETQRNKGNFPGRFSGRQFSNSRSEMNVSTLELGDSALYLCASSLVPAGGTDTQYFGPGTRLTVL.

This clonotype appeared many times. The V gene is TRBV27, the J gene TRBJ1-1; no firm D call. The germline V gene encodes CDR1 MNHEY and CDR2 SMNVEV (reference sequence). Trimming pared 5 bases from V and 3 bases from J, leaving 22 bases between. This CDR3 contains 17 residues. Here the CDR3 reads CASSPLSGGPLYTEAFF. The CDR3, as DNA: TGTGCCAGCAGTCCCCTCAGCGGAGGGCCCCTTTACACTGAAGCTTTCTTT.

Note on this clonotype: A much larger clonotype is one base distant, so this may be a read error. The CDR3 is CSAWTSSETQYF. In DNA form, the CDR3 reads TGCAGTGCTTGGACTAGCTCAGAGACCCAGTACTTC. The chain combines TRBV20-1 with TRBJ2-5; 8 nucleotides align to TRBD2. Looked up from germline, CDR1 is DFQATT and CDR2 is SNEGSKA (reference sequence). J was trimmed by 4 bases and V by 5 bases; bases with no gene match: 3. CDR3 length equals 12 residues.

The chain links TRBV7-9 to TRBJ2-3, with 8 positions matching TRBD2. V lost 4 bases, J lost 2 bases, and 8 bases stayed unmatched. Germline V lookup: CDR1 SEHNR, CDR2 FQNEAQ (reference sequence). There are 16 residues in the CDR3. As DNA, the CDR3 is TGTGCCAGCAGCTCCCGTACTAGCGGCCTCACAGATACGCAGTATTTT. Translating gives CASSSRTSGLTDTQYF.

This clonotype was counted only a few times. The chain uses TRBV10-2 and TRBJ2-7, with TRBD1 as a possible D gene (6 bases). Trimming took off 6 bases at V and 7 bases at J, with 16 bases between the two ends. CDR1 and CDR2 from the germline V gene are WSHSY and SAAADI. The CDR3 is 13 residues long. The CDR3 here is CASRIQGEGEQYV. The CDR3, as DNA: TGCGCCAGCAGGATACAGGGAGAAGGAGAGCAGTACGTC.

This clonotype was found a few times. The rearrangement links TRBV5-1 to TRBJ1-2; tentatively, D is TRBD1 (5 bases). The CDR3 consists of 14 residues. CDR1 SGHRS and CDR2 YFSETQ come from the germline V gene. Trimming shortened V by 5 bases and J by 2 bases, and 13 bases separated the two germline ends. CDR3 sequence reads: CASSSGRTNYGYTF. CDR3 in DNA: TGCGCCAGCAGTTCGGGACGGACGAACTATGGCTACACCTTC.

This rearrangement joins TRBV24-1 to TRBJ2-3; D perhaps matches TRBD2 (6 bases). The CDR3 has 15 residues. V shed 3 bases and J shed 2 bases, with 11 bases lying between them. CDR1 and CDR2 (germline): KGHDR, SFDVKD. The CDR3 nucleotides read TGTGCCACCAGTGATCCGGGACTTTCCACAGATACGCAGTATTTT. It yields the protein CATSDPGLSTDTQYF.